These 2 T cell receptor beta chains were sequenced from one sample in a study of CD8 T cells in ankylosing spondylitis. TCRdb fed the 5' RACE reads into MiXCR, producing one record per CDR3 protein. The sample holds about 340,000 distinct CDR3 sequences, 20% to 25% seen once. Sequenced input: blood, either unsorted or a sorted T cell fraction (not recorded which). These receptors were obtained from a male donor with ankylosing spondylitis or in good health (not recorded which).

The CDR3 nucleotides read TGCGCCAGCAGCCAAGAGTATCAGGGCGGGCTCACAGATACGCAGTATTTT. It codes for CASSQEYQGGLTDTQYF. The chain links TRBV4-1 to TRBJ2-3; TRBD1 or TRBD2 may be the D gene (5 bases each). The germline V gene has CDR1 MGHRA and CDR2 YSYEKL. This CDR3 has 17 residues. V lost 0 bases and J lost 2, with 15 bases in between.

This clonotype was seen a few times. The J gene is TRBJ2-3, the V gene TRBV5-5; tentatively, D is TRBD2 (7 bases). CDR3 size: 16 residues. V lost 4 bases, J lost 3 bases, and 18 bases lay in between. CDR1 and CDR2 (germline): SGHKS, YYEKEE (reference sequence). CDR3 nucleotide sequence: TGTGCCAGCAGCCAATGGGGCGGGGGCTGGACAGATACGCAGTATTTT. Residues: CASSQWGGGWTDTQYF.